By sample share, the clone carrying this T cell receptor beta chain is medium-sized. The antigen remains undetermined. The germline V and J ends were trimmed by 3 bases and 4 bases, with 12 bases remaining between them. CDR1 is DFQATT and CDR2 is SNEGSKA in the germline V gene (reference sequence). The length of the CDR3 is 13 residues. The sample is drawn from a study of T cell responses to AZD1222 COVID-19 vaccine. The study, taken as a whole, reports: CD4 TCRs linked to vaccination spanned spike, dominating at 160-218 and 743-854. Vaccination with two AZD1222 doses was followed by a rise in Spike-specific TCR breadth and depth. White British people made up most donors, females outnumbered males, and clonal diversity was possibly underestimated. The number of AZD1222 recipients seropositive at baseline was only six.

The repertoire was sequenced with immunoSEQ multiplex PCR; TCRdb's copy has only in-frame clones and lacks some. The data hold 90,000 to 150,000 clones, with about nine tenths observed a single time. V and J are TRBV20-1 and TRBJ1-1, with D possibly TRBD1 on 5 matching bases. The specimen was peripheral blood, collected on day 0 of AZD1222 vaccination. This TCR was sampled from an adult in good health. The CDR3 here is CSASQGLVTEAFF. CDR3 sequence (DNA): TGCAGTGCTAGTCAGGGCTTGGTCACTGAAGCTTTCTTT.